The 14 T cell receptor beta chains below were found in one sample sequenced in a study of T cell repertoires in cytomegalovirus infection. No antigen has been assigned to these receptors. Using its own MiXCR run on the reads, TCRdb lists one record per CDR3 protein. The table has roughly 920,000 distinct CDR3 sequences, roughly 30% seen once. This material consisted of cultured CD8+ T cells from PBMCs, taken from culture after CMV antigen stimulation. All receptors come from a human donor in good health (CMV status not recorded). Some clones in this sample may be carry-over from other donors' samples.

This clonotype was found a few times. The chain joins TRBV11-2 to TRBJ2-5; TRBD2 agrees at 13 bases. Per germline, CDR1 SGHAT and CDR2 FQNNGV. The V gene end was trimmed by 6 bases and the J gene end by 4 bases; junction bases not matched to a gene: 8. The CDR3 spans 16 residues. The DNA of the CDR3 is TGTGCCAGCAGATATACTAGCGGGGGGGCCGGAGAGACCCAGTACTTC. Protein product: CASRYTSGGAGETQYF.

This clonotype has a count of ten or more. This rearrangement joins TRBV27 to TRBJ1-5; 7 nucleotides line up with TRBD1. After removal of 7 bases from V and 4 bases from J, the junction contained 16 bases not matched to a gene. The CDR3 spans 17 residues. Looked up from germline, CDR1 is MNHEY and CDR2 is SMNVEV (reference sequence). The CDR3 nucleotides read TGTGCCAGCACCTCCCTAGGAGAGACAGGGATAAATCAGCCCCAGCATTTT. This encodes CASTSLGETGINQPQHF.

The chain links TRBV5-5 to TRBJ2-7, with D maybe TRBD2 (6 bases). The V gene lost 3 bases and the J gene lost 4 bases, with 26 bases spanning the gap. The CDR3 loop spans 18 amino acids. Per germline, CDR1 SGHKS and CDR2 YYEKEE (reference sequence). This CDR3 is CASSWAGRVRARGYEQYV. The CDR3 nucleotides are TGTGCCAGCAGCTGGGCGGGACGGGTCAGGGCCCGTGGATACGAGCAGTACGTC.

CDR3 region: CATRVAGEETQYF. The CDR3, as DNA: TGTGCCACCAGGGTAGCGGGAGAAGAGACCCAGTACTTC. V and J are TRBV6-6 and TRBJ2-5; 9 bases align to TRBD2. This CDR3 has 13 amino acids. Per germline, CDR1 MNHNY and CDR2 SVGAGI (reference sequence). V dropped 10 bases and J dropped 3; count of bases not matched to a gene: 6.

This clonotype occurred many times. The chain couples TRBV7-9 to TRBJ2-1; 14 bases agree with TRBD2. The CDR3 covers 19 residues. V lost 4 bases to trimming and J lost 0 bases; unmatched junction nucleotides: 8. Germline CDR1 SEHNR, CDR2 FQNEAQ (reference sequence). The DNA of the CDR3 is TGTGCCAGCAGCTACCGGACTAGCGGGGGGCAGAGCTCCTACAATGAGCAGTTCTTC. It translates to CASSYRTSGGQSSYNEQFF.

The chain couples TRBV6-1 to TRBJ1-5; the D is unclear. The CDR3 is 13 residues long. Germline CDR1 MNHNS, CDR2 SASEGT. V gave up 7 bases and J gave up 1 base, with 8 bases separating them. CDR3 DNA sequence: TGTGCCAGCAAACCGAAGAGCAATCAGCCCCAGCATTTT. Translated: CASKPKSNQPQHF.

This chain connects TRBV7-9 to TRBJ2-3; D call uncertain. Looked up from germline, CDR1 is SEHNR and CDR2 is FQNEAQ (reference sequence). The CDR3 consists of 15 residues. V was shortened by 8 bases and J by 0 bases, with 15 bases between the two germline ends. This CDR3 is CASRTGYASTDTQYF. CDR3 nucleotide sequence: TGTGCCAGCCGCACCGGGTACGCTAGCACAGATACGCAGTATTTT.

V is TRBV6-5 and J is TRBJ2-1; a weak D match, TRBD1 (6 bases). CDR1 and CDR2 (germline): MNHEY, SVGAGI. Trimming left V 3 bases short and J 1 base short, with 13 bases between. The CDR3 is 16 residues long. The CDR3 DNA is TGTGCCAGCAGTTATGATGCAGGGGTGTCCTACAATGAGCAGTTCTTC. It yields the protein CASSYDAGVSYNEQFF.

The rearrangement joins TRBV4-1 to TRBJ2-3, with 8 bases identical to TRBD1. The CDR3 length is 15 residues. Germline CDR1 MGHRA, CDR2 YSYEKL. The ends lost 1 base at V and 6 bases at J; junction bases unmatched: 6. The CDR3: CASSQGGQGADTQYF. The DNA of the CDR3 is TGCGCCAGCAGCCAAGGGGGGCAGGGGGCGGATACGCAGTATTTT.

J is TRBJ2-2 and V is TRBV2, with D possibly matching TRBD1 (7 bases). V was trimmed by 8 bases and J by 2 bases, leaving 24 bases between them. The CDR3 consists of 18 residues. CDR1 is SNHLY, CDR2 FYNNEI, per germline. CDR3 protein: CASGVLLWRDSNTGELFF. CDR3 nucleotide sequence: TGTGCCAGCGGGGTCTTACTTTGGCGGGACAGTAACACCGGGGAGCTGTTTTTT.

The gene calls are TRBV5-6 and TRBJ2-5; TRBD1 aligns across 9 bases. The CDR3 loop spans 16 amino acids. The junction had 9 bases not matched to a gene; V was cut back by 3 bases and J by 3 bases. The V gene's germline CDR1 is SGHDT and CDR2 YYEEEE. CDR3 in amino acids: CASSSPSWTGEETQYF. CDR3 sequence (DNA): TGTGCCAGCAGCTCCCCCTCCTGGACAGGGGAAGAGACCCAGTACTTC.

This chain joins TRBV20-1 and TRBJ2-7; TRBD2 is a possible D gene (6 bases). Germline CDR1 and CDR2: DFQATT and SNEGSKA (reference sequence). The V gene lost 1 base and the J gene lost 0 bases, with 10 bases spanning the gap. There are 14 residues in the CDR3. CDR3 coding DNA: TGCAGTGCTAGAGTGGGACTGCACTCCTACGAGCAGTACGTC. Translated: CSARVGLHSYEQYV.

V usage is TRBV2 and J usage is TRBJ1-4; TRBD1 might be the D (5 bases). This CDR3 has 14 amino acids. CDR1 is SNHLY and CDR2 is FYNNEI in the germline V gene. V was clipped by 6 bases and J by 7 bases, with 15 bases between them. CDR3 nucleotides: TGTGCCAGCAGGCCCTTCAGGGAGGGTGAAAAACTGTTTTTT. Amino acid sequence: CASRPFREGEKLFF.

The J gene is TRBJ1-2, the V gene TRBV12-3 or TRBV12-4, with a tentative D call TRBD1 (5 bases). The V gene lost 3 bases and the J gene lost 6 bases, with 14 bases spanning the gap. This CDR3 has 14 amino acids. The CDR3 DNA is TGTGCCAGCAGTTTCGGAGGGGCATTAGATGGCTACACCTTC. Its protein is CASSFGGALDGYTF.